The T cell receptor (beta chain) under discussion was sequenced for a study of shared clonotypes between healthy human individuals. All of the donors resided in Nashville, Tennessee, and each was a Caucasian adult. Trimming shortened V by 9 bases and J by 0 bases, and 19 bases separated the two germline ends. The CDR3 is 16 amino acids. The germline CDR1 and CDR2 sequences are MNHEY and SMNVEV (reference sequence). On this clone: What it binds is not known.

Study findings and constraints: Naive subsets, compared against memory subsets, generally had larger estimated richness values. Large sequencing depth failed to make sorted-subset sequencing complete, rarefaction showed.

TCRdb keeps only in-frame clones here, not all; method: immunoSEQ multiplex PCR. Of some 2,100,000 clones in the sample, approximately 96% were seen once. Material for sequencing was naive CD4+ T cells sorted from blood. The subset is: CD45RA+ positively selected. The chain couples TRBV27 to TRBJ2-3; either TRBD1 or TRBD2 may supply D (6 bases each). The receptor's source is a man in his late teens or twenties in good health. The CDR3 nucleotides read TGTGCCAGGGGGAATCGGGGGCCTTGGAGCACAGATACGCAGTATTTT. Protein product: CARGNRGPWSTDTQYF.